The rows below give T cell receptor beta chains drawn from one sample of a study of blood T cell repertoires in COVID-19. Clones were read by immunoSEQ multiplex PCR, and TCRdb kept only the in-frame ones, dropping some. The repertoire holds about 240,000 clones, with about 90% as singletons. Sequenced sample: PBMCs or T cells enriched from blood (not recorded which). These receptors originate from a woman in her 40s with acute COVID-19. Each CDR3 is given without its conserved first and last residue. Each record gives: clone size, J gene, D gene, V gene, CDR3 protein. The D gene is left open where the match is weak. Size tells how often a clone was seen (once, few, many) or the class of an expanded clone, and some rows leave it out.

clone size: .; J gene: TRBJ2-1; D gene: .; V gene: TRBV18; CDR3 protein: ASSPTGSSYNEQF
clone size: .; J gene: TRBJ2-2; D gene: .; V gene: TRBV10-2; CDR3 protein: ASMSRDSYTGELF
clone size: once; J gene: TRBJ1-5; D gene: TRBD1; V gene: TRBV2; CDR3 protein: ASLSTGTQPQH
clone size: .; J gene: TRBJ2-2; D gene: TRBD2; V gene: TRBV5-1; CDR3 protein: ASSKGLAATGELF
clone size: .; J gene: TRBJ2-3; D gene: TRBD1; V gene: TRBV24-1; CDR3 protein: ATEGTGGTDTQY
clone size: .; J gene: TRBJ2-7; D gene: .; V gene: TRBV27; CDR3 protein: ASSLSPGSSYEQY
clone size: .; J gene: TRBJ2-1; D gene: TRBD1; V gene: TRBV5-1; CDR3 protein: ASSHRQGSWF
clone size: .; J gene: TRBJ1-2; D gene: .; V gene: TRBV21-1; CDR3 protein: ASRGRQDYGYT
clone size: .; J gene: TRBJ1-2; D gene: .; V gene: TRBV7-2; CDR3 protein: ASSFRTGKEGYT
clone size: .; J gene: TRBJ1-3; D gene: TRBD1; V gene: TRBV18; CDR3 protein: ASSPLAQGASGNTIY
clone size: few; J gene: TRBJ1-1; D gene: TRBD1; V gene: TRBV7-9; CDR3 protein: ASSSNRGLAVSTEAF
clone size: .; J gene: TRBJ2-3; D gene: TRBD1; V gene: TRBV29-1; CDR3 protein: SVSDRGSTDTQY
clone size: .; J gene: TRBJ1-1; D gene: .; V gene: TRBV6-5; CDR3 protein: ASSYSINSNTEAF
clone size: .; J gene: TRBJ2-1; D gene: .; V gene: TRBV4-2; CDR3 protein: ASSQFWGVLVSGEQF
clone size: few; J gene: TRBJ2-1; D gene: .; V gene: TRBV5-1; CDR3 protein: ASPFIVLNEQF
clone size: .; J gene: TRBJ1-4; D gene: .; V gene: TRBV27; CDR3 protein: ASTSGAGMFEKLF
clone size: .; J gene: TRBJ2-2; D gene: TRBD1; V gene: TRBV19; CDR3 protein: ASRQGPVVANTGELF
clone size: .; J gene: TRBJ1-5; D gene: .; V gene: TRBV7-9; CDR3 protein: ASSKDGGNQPQH
clone size: .; J gene: TRBJ2-7; D gene: .; V gene: TRBV13; CDR3 protein: ASSPGSTAYEQY
clone size: .; J gene: TRBJ1-2; D gene: TRBD1; V gene: TRBV27; CDR3 protein: ASSLSSTGGDGYT
clone size: .; J gene: TRBJ2-7; D gene: .; V gene: TRBV14; CDR3 protein: ASSPTTNAYEQY
clone size: .; J gene: TRBJ1-2; D gene: .; V gene: TRBV7-9; CDR3 protein: ASSLMGEEGYT
clone size: .; J gene: TRBJ2-3; D gene: TRBD2; V gene: TRBV5-4; CDR3 protein: ASSLGLAATDTQY
clone size: once; J gene: TRBJ2-1; D gene: .; V gene: TRBV7-9; CDR3 protein: ASSLVRDSNEQF
clone size: .; J gene: TRBJ1-3; D gene: TRBD1; V gene: TRBV7-6; CDR3 protein: ASSLTGPSSGNTIY
clone size: .; J gene: TRBJ2-7; D gene: TRBD2; V gene: TRBV11-3; CDR3 protein: ASSFDLAGGSYYEQY
clone size: .; J gene: TRBJ2-1; D gene: .; V gene: TRBV19; CDR3 protein: ASSPHAPSFNGNEQF
clone size: .; J gene: TRBJ1-1; D gene: .; V gene: TRBV10-3; CDR3 protein: AISDRGLGNTEAF